This TCR beta chain emerged from a study of tumor-infiltrating lymphocytes in primary liver carcinoma. Study results and caveats: Paired tumor-adjacent and tumor-blood samples overlapped less than tumor region pairs did.

Using a constant-region primer together with ProtoScript II reverse transcriptase, TCR beta cDNA was made from roughly 500 ng of total RNA. Construction of TCR beta libraries relied on three successive nested multiplex PCR rounds employing slightly modified ARM-PCR. Primers for the first two PCR rounds were TRBV1-TRBV30 forward primers and a C-beta reverse primer (about 9 cycles per round). TCRdb passed the multiplex PCR reads through MiXCR, listing each CDR3 protein once. The sample contains about 180,000 distinct CDR3 sequences, 50% to 75% of which appear only once. The CDR3 spans 13 residues. The V and J ends lost 5 bases and 7 bases, in that order; junction bases with no gene match: 5. Germline lookup yields CDR1 SQVTM and CDR2 ANQGSEA. This clonotype has at least ten counts. As yet, its antigen is unknown. Both blood RNA, taken from unsorted whole blood, and germline DNA were extracted.

V gene TRBV29-1 combines with J gene TRBJ2-2; 9 bases agree with TRBD2. Sequencing was carried out using peripheral blood. The TCR sequence derives from a man between 35 and 55 years old with primary liver carcinoma and hepatitis B virus infection. The CDR3 spells CSVWLAGNGELFF. The CDR3 DNA is TGCAGCGTTTGGCTAGCGGGAAACGGGGAGCTGTTTTTT.